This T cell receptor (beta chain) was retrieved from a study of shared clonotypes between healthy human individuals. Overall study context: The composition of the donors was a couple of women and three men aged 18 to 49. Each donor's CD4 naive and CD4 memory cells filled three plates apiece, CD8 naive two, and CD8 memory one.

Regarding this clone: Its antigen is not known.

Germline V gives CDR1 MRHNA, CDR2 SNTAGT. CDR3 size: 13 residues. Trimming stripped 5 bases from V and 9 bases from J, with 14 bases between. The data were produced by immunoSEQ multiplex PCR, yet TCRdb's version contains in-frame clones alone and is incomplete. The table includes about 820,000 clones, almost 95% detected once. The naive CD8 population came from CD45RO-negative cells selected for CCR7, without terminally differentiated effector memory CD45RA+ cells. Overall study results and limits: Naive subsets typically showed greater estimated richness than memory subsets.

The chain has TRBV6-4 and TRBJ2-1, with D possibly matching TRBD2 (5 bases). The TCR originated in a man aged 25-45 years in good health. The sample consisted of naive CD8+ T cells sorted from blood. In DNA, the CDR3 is TGTGCCAGCAGTTTAGGAGGATCTGTTGAGCAGTTCTTC. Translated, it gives CASSLGGSVEQFF.